This TCR beta chain is from a study of blood T cell repertoires in COVID-19. This table comes from immunoSEQ multiplex PCR, and its TCRdb copy is limited to in-frame clones, with some not included. The sample records a few hundred thousand clones, approximately 87% being singletons. There are 17 residues in the CDR3. The V end was cut by 5 bases, the J end by 8 bases, with 27 bases between. CDR1 and CDR2 from the germline V gene are LNHDA and SQIVND (reference sequence). The clonotype was recovered from a man aged 55 to 69 who had recovered from COVID-19. Sequenced: peripheral blood. The rearrangement uses TRBV19 and TRBJ1-1; D not certain. CDR3 amino acids: CASSLTPSGVLIWEAFF. In DNA, the CDR3 is TGTGCCAGTAGTCTCACTCCCTCGGGTGTCCTAATCTGGGAAGCTTTCTTT.